What follows are 5 T cell receptor beta chains derived from one specimen sequenced in a study of CD8 T cells in ankylosing spondylitis (dated by TCRdb to between 2016 and 2019). The protocol used for the library was 5' RACE. Instrument on record: Illumina HiSeq 2500. In-frame beta chains were kept once TCRdb had trimmed the public reads at Q25 with fastp and called clones with MiXCR. A single entry per CDR3 protein holds the most common genes and DNA from its merged rows. This sample is represented by 270,000 or so distinct CDR3 sequences; about 20% of them were singletons. Around 32% of the sample is taken by the ten largest. Sequenced input: blood, either unsorted or a sorted T cell fraction (not recorded which). Source of these receptors: a male donor with ankylosing spondylitis or in good health (not recorded which).

The chain is built from TRBV7-3 and TRBJ2-3, with 15 bases identical to TRBD2. The germline V gene encodes CDR1 SGHTA and CDR2 FQGTGA. Trimming took 5 bases from V and 6 from J; bases not matched to a gene: 9. This CDR3 spans 17 amino acids. CDR3 amino acids: CASSVGLAGGPMDTQYF. CDR3 sequence (DNA): TGTGCCAGCAGCGTAGGACTAGCGGGAGGGCCCATGGATACGCAGTATTTT.

This clonotype has only a few counts. V is TRBV12-3 or TRBV12-4 and J is TRBJ2-1; possible D gene TRBD2, 5 bases. The CDR3 runs 19 residues. V was shortened by 3 bases and J by 6 bases, with 27 bases between the two germline ends. The CDR3 here is CASSLGADRQDSYRNEQFF. The CDR3 DNA sequence: TGTGCCAGCAGTTTGGGAGCGGACCGCCAAGACTCATACCGCAATGAGCAGTTCTTC.

The chain carries TRBV20-1 and TRBJ2-5; D is perhaps TRBD2 (5 bases). V shed 0 bases and J shed 5 bases, with 7 bases lying between them. In germline, CDR1 is DFQATT, CDR2 SNEGSKA (reference sequence). CDR3 size: 12 residues. CDR3 in amino acids: CSARDQRETQYF. The CDR3 region has the DNA TGCAGTGCTAGAGATCAGCGGGAGACCCAGTACTTC.

This clonotype has just one count. This chain uses TRBV3-1 with TRBJ1-2; D gene uncertain. CDR1 is LGHDT, CDR2 YNNKEL, per germline (reference sequence). The CDR3 is made up of 13 amino acids. Trimming stripped 2 bases from V and 0 bases from J, with 4 bases between. This CDR3 reads CASSQSANYGYTF. CDR3 coding DNA: TGTGCCAGCAGCCAATCGGCTAACTATGGCTACACCTTC.

This clonotype came up a few times. The chain employs TRBV20-1 and TRBJ2-7; TRBD2 matches 11 bases. The CDR3 extends over 13 amino acids. CDR1 is DFQATT and CDR2 is SNEGSKA in the germline V gene (reference sequence). With V trimmed by 6 bases and J by 2 bases, 3 bases remained unmatched. CDR3 region: CSAGTSGAYEQYF. CDR3 bases: TGCAGTGCCGGGACTAGCGGAGCCTACGAGCAGTACTTC.